Reported below is one T cell receptor (beta chain). These data are taken from a study of radiotherapy plus CTLA-4 blockade in lung cancer. Trimming left V 5 bases short and J 5 bases short, with 6 bases between. Germline loops: CDR1 GTSNPN, CDR2 SVGIG (reference sequence). The CDR3 is made up of 10 amino acids. The repertoire was sequenced with immunoSEQ multiplex PCR; TCRdb's copy has only in-frame clones and lacks some. The sample consists of tens of thousands of clones, less than 85% of them appearing once. The receptor's source is a human donor with non-small cell lung cancer who had stable disease on radiotherapy plus ipilimumab. The sample here was peripheral blood, taken from a patient treated with radiotherapy plus ipilimumab. V is TRBV30 and J is TRBJ1-2; D unclear. The CDR3: CAWGDYGYTF. CDR3 coding DNA: TGTGCCTGGGGGGATTATGGCTACACCTTC.